Below, 10 T cell receptor beta chains from the same sample are listed, as sequenced in a study of blood T cell repertoires in COVID-19. The data were produced by immunoSEQ multiplex PCR, yet TCRdb's version contains in-frame clones alone and is incomplete. The table includes about 230,000 clones, 85% to 90% detected once. The material sequenced was peripheral blood. The receptor source for this set is a man aged 45-60 years with COVID-19, enrolled during active disease.

A few counts support this clone. The chain employs TRBV5-6 and TRBJ2-2; 10 bases line up with TRBD1. The CDR3 runs to 17 residues. The junction had 5 bases not matched to a gene; V was cut back by 0 bases and J by 3 bases. The germline V gene has CDR1 SGHDT and CDR2 YYEEEE. CDR3 DNA sequence: TGTGCCAGCAGCTTGGTCGGGACAGGGGTTGACACCGGGGAGCTGTTTTTT. It translates to CASSLVGTGVDTGELFF. Filled out from reference TRBV5-6 and TRBJ2-2, the complete variable domain reads DAGVTQSPTHLIKTRGQQVTLRCSPKSGHDTVSWYQQALGQGPQFIFQYYEEEERQRGNFPDRFSGHQFPNYSSELNVNALLLGDSALYLCASSLVGTGVDTGELFFGEGSRLTVL.

The rearrangement links TRBV19 to TRBJ1-2, with TRBD1 identical over 9 bases. CDR3 length equals 15 residues. The V gene's germline CDR1 is LNHDA and CDR2 SQIVND (reference sequence). The trim removed 4 bases at V and 4 bases at J, leaving 7 bases unmatched. CDR3 in amino acids: CASSTGQGILYGYTF. The CDR3 DNA follows: TGTGCCAGTAGTACGGGACAGGGTATCCTCTATGGCTACACCTTC.

The J gene is TRBJ1-2, the V gene TRBV4-2; D is unresolved. The V and J ends lost 0 bases and 3 bases respectively, with 17 bases between them. Per germline, CDR1 LGHNA and CDR2 YNFKEQ. The CDR3 runs to 17 residues. The CDR3 sequence is CASSQDLVAGIDYGYTF. The CDR3 bases are TGTGCCAGCAGCCAAGATTTGGTGGCGGGGATTGACTATGGCTACACCTTC.

The rearrangement joins TRBV10-1 to TRBJ2-7, with D possibly being TRBD2 (5 bases). There are 15 residues in the CDR3. Germline CDR1 WNHNN, CDR2 SYGVQD (reference sequence). Trimming removed 3 bases at V and 1 base at J, with 13 bases between. The CDR3: CASSDKRSPSYEQYF. The CDR3 bases are TGCGCCAGCAGTGATAAGCGGAGCCCATCCTACGAGCAGTACTTC.

This clone was seen a handful of times. The junction departs from the called germline gene at one end, perhaps through a read error. V usage is TRBV2 and J usage is TRBJ2-7, with 9 bases that match TRBD2. This CDR3 is built from 15 residues. Germline V lookup: CDR1 SNHLY, CDR2 FYNNEI. CDR3 loop: CASREGLARTYEQYF. In DNA, the CDR3 is TGTGCCAGCAGGGAAGGACTAGCGAGAACCTACGAGCAGTACTTC.

V gene TRBV28 combines with J gene TRBJ1-2; TRBD1 matches 7 bases. CDR1 MDHEN and CDR2 SYDVKM come from the germline V gene. This CDR3 has 13 amino acids. With 2 bases clipped from V and 6 bases from J, the junction kept 3 bases outside the gene matches. The CDR3 loop is CASSLEGADGYTF. The CDR3 DNA follows: TGTGCCAGCAGTTTAGAGGGGGCGGATGGCTACACCTTC.

This clone was seen a few times. J is TRBJ2-1 and V is TRBV7-2; 13 bases agree with TRBD2. Germline loops: CDR1 SGHTA, CDR2 FQGNSA. Unmatched junction bases numbered 5, after V lost 1 base and J lost 5 bases. The CDR3 loop spans 17 amino acids. CDR3 protein: CASSLDGTSGAHNEQFF. In DNA, the CDR3 is TGTGCCAGCAGCTTAGACGGGACTAGCGGGGCCCACAATGAGCAGTTCTTC.

The chain uses TRBV9 and TRBJ2-7, with 11 positions matching TRBD1. The V gene end was trimmed by 4 bases and the J gene end by 3 bases; junction bases not matched to a gene: 3. The CDR3 length is 14 residues. From germline, CDR1 is SGDLS and CDR2 YYNGEE. The CDR3 loop reads CASSPGQGGYEQYF. The DNA for the CDR3 is TGTGCCAGCAGCCCGGGACAGGGGGGCTACGAGCAGTACTTC.

In its sample, this clone was seen once. V is TRBV5-5 and J is TRBJ2-5; a weak D match, TRBD2 (5 bases). V shed 4 bases and J shed 4 bases, with 14 bases lying between them. Germline-derived CDR1 and CDR2 are SGHKS and YYEKEE (reference sequence). The CDR3 totals 14 residues. CDR3 sequence: CASSTDWDRETQYF. CDR3 in DNA: TGTGCCAGCAGCACGGACTGGGATCGAGAGACCCAGTACTTC.

The chain employs TRBV27 and TRBJ2-7; the D gene is possibly TRBD2 (5 bases). This CDR3 has 12 amino acids. With 8 bases removed from V and 4 bases from J, the gap between germline ends came to 12 bases. CDR1 MNHEY and CDR2 SMNVEV come from the germline V gene (reference sequence). The CDR3 DNA sequence: TGTGCCAGCGGAGAGGGCCGTTACGAGCAGTACTTC. Encoded protein: CASGEGRYEQYF.